This T cell receptor (beta chain) was captured in a study of tumor and adjacent non-tumor tissue in lung cancer (dated by TCRdb to 2017 to 2018). Broadly, across the study: By cancer type, the cohort comprised around 11 adenocarcinoma patients, a couple of squamous cell carcinoma patients and 1 small cell lung cancer patient. The approximately 15 patients were aged about 30 to 76 years, included about ten men and 5 women, and had TNM stage I to III disease. In total, sequencing yielded over 95 million productive TCRbeta reads, which works out to an average of approximately 4.2 million reads per sample. The study compared bulk TCRbeta repertoires between lung tumor tissue and matched distant non-tumor lung tissue from over 13 lung cancer patients. TCRbeta CDR3 sequencing was performed on thirty paired specimens, with one tumor sample and one normal lung sample collected per patient.

The library was generated by multiplex PCR. The listed sequencing device is Illumina HiSeq 2500. TCRbeta libraries were built by three rounds of nested PCR using primers (Table S4), following protocols modified from ARM-PCR. Before sequencing, PCR products of 200-500 bp were excised from the gel and purified with the QIAquick gel extraction kit. For the original study's pipeline: Trimmomatic was used to clean the reads, FLASH was used to merge the reads into complete CDR3 sequences, and MiTCR was used to assign the reads to V(D)J germline segments. Clonal diversity was calculated as the inverse Simpson's index using VDJtools. Productive reads were defined as in-frame sequences without a premature stop codon. The public reads were reprocessed in TCRdb via fastp at Q25 and MiXCR, keeping in-frame beta chains. When rows share a CDR3 protein, they turn into one entry using the most common DNA and genes. TCRdb's processing, not the authors' own work, is the source of the V and J calls. The sample records around 80,000 distinct CDR3 sequences, 80% to 90% of which are singletons. Less than 60% of the sample lies in the top ten.

The paper as a whole reports these results and caveats: A significantly larger cumulative share of the repertoire was made up by the top 100 clones in normal lung than in tumor tissue. Because peripheral blood was not sequenced, blood TCRbeta repertoires in the lung cancer patients of the study were not examined. Significantly higher TCR diversity (inverse Simpson) was observed in tumor tissue than in normal lung tissue (around 450 vs 150, P = 0.0075, Mann-Whitney U test). Only around 14 patients were in the cohort, and the authors stated that larger samples and more detailed clinical data are needed. Significantly higher TCR diversity was found in younger patients, and higher tumor TCR diversity was associated with shorter overall and disease-free survival. The sequencing platform is not named in the methods, and unique molecular identifiers are not mentioned.

RNA was isolated from bulk, unsorted tissue, and RNA quality was assessed with a NanoDrop ND-1000 and an Agilent 2100. The normal lung samples consisted of distant non-tumor tissue collected more than 3 cm from the tumor edge. Donors were newly diagnosed lung cancer patients admitted for thoracic surgery in China between August and November 2014, without prior chemotherapy. Patients with previous radiotherapy or chemotherapy, or with another concurrent cancer, were excluded from the study. Surgical tissue pieces of about 1-2 cm3 were preserved in RNAlater solution and stored at -80 °C until use. This clonotype was observed at least ten times. It lacks a known antigen. Per-base quality was not reported, and no clone a single base away is much larger than it. V gives up 5 bases and J gives up 2 bases, and the segment between their germline ends measures 16 bases. The CDR3 goes from the cysteine to the phenylalanine over 16 residues. Solely the CDR3 DNA is kept, with 48 bases framed from the first base.

Specimen: distant non-tumor lung tissue. The rearranged segments are TRBV12-3 or TRBV12-4 and TRBJ1-5, with no confident D gene call. The clonotype was recovered from a man aged 55 to 69 with non-small cell lung cancer. The sequenced DNA is TGTGCCAGCAGTAGCACCTACCCCCAGCGCAATCAGCCCCAGCATTTT. The resulting protein is CASSSTYPQRNQPQHF.